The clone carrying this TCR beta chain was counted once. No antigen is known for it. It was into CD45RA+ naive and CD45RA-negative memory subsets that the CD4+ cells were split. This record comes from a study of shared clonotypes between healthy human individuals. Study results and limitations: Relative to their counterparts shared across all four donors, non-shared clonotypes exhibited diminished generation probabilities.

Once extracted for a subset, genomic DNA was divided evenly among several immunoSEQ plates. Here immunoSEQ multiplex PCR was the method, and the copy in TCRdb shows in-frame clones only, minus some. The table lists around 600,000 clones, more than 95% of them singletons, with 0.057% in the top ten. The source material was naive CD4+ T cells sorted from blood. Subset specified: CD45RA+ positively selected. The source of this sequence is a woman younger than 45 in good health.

The CDR3 region is CASTSGGNQETQYF. The CDR3, as DNA: TGTGCCAGCACCTCAGGGGGCAACCAAGAGACCCAGTACTTC. The chain couples TRBV6-5 to TRBJ2-5; 8 bases are a match to TRBD1. The germline CDR1 and CDR2 sequences are MNHEY and SVGAGI. With 7 bases clipped from V and 0 bases from J, the junction kept 4 bases outside the gene matches. The CDR3 is 14 amino acids.